This T cell receptor (beta chain) is from a study of cytomegalovirus exposure and HLA in healthy donors. Study-wide results and limits: For most TCR beta V segments, an earlier analysis put the productive rate at about 87% or about 30% of the time. Apparent HLA restriction characterized most CMV-associated TCR beta chains in a later analysis. An Asian-associated ancestry cluster reportedly showed fewer N-insertions than the roughly 670-donor mean in a later analysis.

The CDR3 consists of 13 residues. The V end lost 5 bases, the J end lost 8 bases, and 15 bases lay between the germline ends. Germline V gene sequence: CDR1 SEHNR, CDR2 FQNEAQ (reference sequence). With respect to this clone: Its target is unknown.

PCR employed 60 Vbeta and 13 Jbeta primers. The data were produced by immunoSEQ multiplex PCR, yet TCRdb's version contains in-frame clones alone and is incomplete. Here the sample spans 130,000 to 150,000 clones, 60% to 80% being singletons. Sequences were obtained from PBMCs. The chain links TRBV7-9 to TRBJ1-2, with D possibly being TRBD1 (6 bases). The sequence was obtained from a woman under 40 in good health and CMV-seronegative. The CDR3 DNA sequence: TGTGCCAGCAGCCCCGGGGGGCTCTGGGGCTACACCTTC. Protein sequence: CASSPGGLWGYTF. The whole variable domain, remainder taken from reference TRBV7-9 and TRBJ1-2, is DTGVSQNPRHKITKRGQNVTFRCDPISEHNRLYWYRQTLGQGPEFLTYFQNEAQLEKSRLLSDRFSAERPKGSFSTLEIQRTEQGDSAMYLCASSPGGLWGYTFGSGTRLTVV.